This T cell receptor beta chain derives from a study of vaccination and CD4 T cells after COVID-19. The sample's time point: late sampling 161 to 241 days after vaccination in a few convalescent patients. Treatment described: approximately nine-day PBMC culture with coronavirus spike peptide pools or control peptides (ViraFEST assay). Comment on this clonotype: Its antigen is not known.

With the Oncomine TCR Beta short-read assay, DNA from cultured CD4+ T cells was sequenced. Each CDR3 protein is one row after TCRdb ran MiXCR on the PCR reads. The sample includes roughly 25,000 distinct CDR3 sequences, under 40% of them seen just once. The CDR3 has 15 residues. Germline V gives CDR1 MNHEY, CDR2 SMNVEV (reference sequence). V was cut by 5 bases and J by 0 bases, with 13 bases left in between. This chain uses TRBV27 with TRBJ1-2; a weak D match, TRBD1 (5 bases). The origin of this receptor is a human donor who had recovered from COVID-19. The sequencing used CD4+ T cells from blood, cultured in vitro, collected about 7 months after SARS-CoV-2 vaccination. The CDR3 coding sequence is TGTGCCAGCAGTCCACGGGACGTTTCTAACTATGGCTACACCTTC. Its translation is CASSPRDVSNYGYTF.